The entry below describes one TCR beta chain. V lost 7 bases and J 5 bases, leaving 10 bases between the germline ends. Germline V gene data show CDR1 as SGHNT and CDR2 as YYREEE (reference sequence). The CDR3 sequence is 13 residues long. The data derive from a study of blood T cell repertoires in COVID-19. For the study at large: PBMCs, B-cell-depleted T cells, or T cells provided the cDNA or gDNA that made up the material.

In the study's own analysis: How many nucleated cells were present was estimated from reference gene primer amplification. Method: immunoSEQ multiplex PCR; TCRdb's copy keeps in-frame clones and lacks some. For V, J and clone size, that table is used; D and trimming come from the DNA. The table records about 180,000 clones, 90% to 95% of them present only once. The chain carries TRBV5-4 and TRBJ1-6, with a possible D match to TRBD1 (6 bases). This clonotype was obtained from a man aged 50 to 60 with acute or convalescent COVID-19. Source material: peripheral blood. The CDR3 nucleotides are TGTGCCAGCCGGACAGATAATAATTCACCCCTCCACTTT. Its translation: CASRTDNNSPLHF.